This T cell receptor (beta chain) was documented in a study of T cells in Graves' hyperthyroidism and ophthalmopathy. This CDR3 has 15 residues. Germline V gene data show CDR1 as MNHEY and CDR2 as SVGEGT. RNA transcripts were the template for amplifying TCR beta CDR3 regions. RT-PCR in the first round (using the HTBI primer set) targeted the TCR CDR3. TCRdb re-called the multiplex PCR reads through MiXCR, storing one row per CDR3 protein. The table records 360,000 or so distinct CDR3 sequences, 15% to 20% of them present only once. A NOSPECS grade of at least 4, a Clinical Activity Score of at least 3 and duration under 3 months were recorded in ophthalmopathy patients. Of note for this clonotype: Given a much more abundant clone one base away, this may be a read error.

The chain links TRBV6-2 or TRBV6-3 to TRBJ2-2; 8 bases match TRBD1. Sequencing was carried out using blood. The clonotype originates from a woman between 40 and 55 years old with Graves' ophthalmopathy. CDR3 nucleotide sequence: TGTGCCAGCAACAAGGAACAGGGGGGCACCGGGGATCTGTTTTTT. This gives the protein CASNKEQGGTGDLFF.